These T cell receptor beta chains were read from a single sample in a study of T cells after yellow fever vaccination. TCRdb re-called the 5' RACE reads with MiXCR, one entry per CDR3 protein. The sample holds hundreds of thousands of distinct CDR3 sequences, roughly 12% seen once. This specimen was PBMCs, taken on the day of the yellow fever booster vaccination. These receptors all come from a man aged 25-45 years who received the YFV17D yellow fever vaccine. CDR3s include the opening cysteine and the closing phenylalanine or tryptophan.

v_gene	j_gene	CDR3aa
TRBV5-6	TRBJ2-5	CASSPRRSGFEGQTQYF
TRBV10-3	TRBJ2-7	CAIRGREGLADEQYF
TRBV5-5	TRBJ2-7	CASSTDRVGAYEQYF
TRBV30	TRBJ2-6	CAWVRGTSGANVLTF
TRBV7-2	TRBJ2-1	CASSLGQGAYEQFF
TRBV20-1	TRBJ1-5	CSASGTVSDQPQHF
TRBV14	TRBJ2-5	CASSQGRLAGGPRTETQYF
TRBV20-1	TRBJ1-4	CSAPHGGGNEKLFF
TRBV6-1	TRBJ2-7	CASSRLRGAGYEQYF
TRBV28	TRBJ2-7	CASRLSGSGQYF
TRBV4-3	TRBJ2-7	CASSQDPGSNYEQYF
TRBV2	TRBJ2-3	CASLRDRGTDTQYF
TRBV11-2	TRBJ2-7	CASSPAPTSGSSKGYEQYF
TRBV5-1	TRBJ2-6	CATSSGGGGANVLTF
TRBV7-2	TRBJ2-3	CASSRGAGPDTQYF
TRBV6-2/TRBV6-3	TRBJ2-1	CASSYVRGYEQFF
TRBV6-6	TRBJ1-2	CATMEGDYGYTF
TRBV7-3	TRBJ2-1	CASSQGLVSYNEQFF
TRBV5-1	TRBJ2-7	CASSLDGSEFYEQYF
TRBV10-3	TRBJ2-1	CAISGTPRSSYNEQFF
TRBV11-2	TRBJ1-6	CASSLDHRVGNSPLHF
TRBV5-1	TRBJ2-5	CASSLEVFQETQYF
TRBV21-1	TRBJ2-7	CASSKARSSYEQYF
TRBV12-3/TRBV12-4	TRBJ2-7	CASSPGLYEQYF
TRBV30	TRBJ2-7	CAWDRGHEQYF
TRBV5-6	TRBJ1-1	CASSLQTGKTEAFF
TRBV5-6	TRBJ2-2	CASTQGLAGPTGELFF
TRBV20-1	TRBJ2-5	CSARPRGQVETQYF
TRBV7-2	TRBJ2-1	CASRLSGQGSYEQFF
TRBV3-1	TRBJ2-3	CASSQGVSADTQYF
TRBV5-1	TRBJ2-7	CASSWGGETYEQYF
TRBV5-1	TRBJ2-5	CASSPTPETQYF
TRBV5-1	TRBJ2-5	CASSFDRTEETQYF